Listed here are 14 T cell receptor beta chains from one sample, sequenced in a study of blood T cell repertoires in COVID-19 (dated by TCRdb to about 2020). Library preparation used the immunoSEQ multiplex PCR assay. What TCRdb holds here is the immuneACCESS table cut down to in-frame rearrangements. Part of the clones is not present; checked against another copy, under half of the missing clones reflect an unresolved V gene, and the others are unexplained. The sample table records approximately 120,000 clones; around four fifths of these occur just once. Of the sample, just under 25% is held by the ten largest clones. The material sequenced was peripheral blood. The receptors originated from a human donor in a cohort sampled during active COVID-19.

V is TRBV6-2 or TRBV6-3 and J is TRBJ2-2, with 12 bases aligning to TRBD1. This CDR3 is 17 amino acids long. CDR1 MNHEY and CDR2 SVGEGT come from the germline V gene. V was clipped by 5 bases and J by 6 bases; unmatched bases: 10. The CDR3 bases are TGTGCCAGCAGTGCCGGGACAGGGGGCGCGTTTCCCGGGGAGCTGTTTTTT. Translation gives CASSAGTGGAFPGELFF.

This chain uses TRBV11-2 with TRBJ2-3, with D possibly TRBD1 on 5 matching bases. V was clipped by 5 bases and J by 4 bases, with 13 bases between them. The length of the CDR3 is 14 residues. The germline V gene has CDR1 SGHAT and CDR2 FQNNGV. This CDR3 reads CASSVGSRADTQYF. The CDR3, as DNA: TGTGCCAGCAGCGTGGGTTCCAGGGCAGATACGCAGTATTTT.

CDR3 DNA: TGCGCCAGCAGCTTGGAACAGGGCCGAGATACGCAGTATTTT. This codes for CASSLEQGRDTQYF. The chain uses TRBV5-1 and TRBJ2-3, with D possibly being TRBD1 (6 bases). The CDR3 has 14 amino acids. V lost 0 bases to trimming and J lost 5 bases, with 10 bases between them. From germline, CDR1 is SGHRS and CDR2 YFSETQ. Variable domain in full (rest from reference TRBV5-1 and TRBJ2-3): KAGVTQTPRYLIKTRGQQVTLSCSPISGHRSVSWYQQTPGQGLQFLFEYFSETQRNKGNFPGRFSGRQFSNSRSEMNVSTLELGDSALYLCASSLEQGRDTQYFGPGTRLTVL.

There are a few counts of this clone. The V call is TRBV5-1, the J call TRBJ1-4, with a tentative D call TRBD1 (6 bases). CDR1 and CDR2 from the germline V gene are SGHRS and YFSETQ. The CDR3 runs 15 residues. The V end was cut by 0 bases, the J end by 1 base, with 7 bases between. CDR3 sequence (DNA): TGCGCCAGCAGCTTGGGCAGGGGAACTAATGAAAAACTGTTTTTT. Its protein is CASSLGRGTNEKLFF.

The rearrangement joins TRBV7-2 to TRBJ2-7, with TRBD1 as a possible D gene (6 bases). V was shortened by 5 bases and J by 3 bases, with 8 bases between the two germline ends. The germline V gene encodes CDR1 SGHTA and CDR2 FQGNSA. The CDR3 extends over 12 amino acids. The CDR3 DNA reads TGTGCCAGCAGCATACAGGGCTACGAGCAGTACTTC. Its protein product is CASSIQGYEQYF.

This chain links TRBV28 with TRBJ2-4; a possible D gene is TRBD2 (6 bases). Germline assignment: CDR1 MDHEN and CDR2 SYDVKM. This CDR3 contains 15 residues. V was shortened by 4 bases and J by 3 bases, with 13 bases between the two germline ends. This CDR3 reads CASSSRRDFKNIQYF. The DNA of the CDR3 is TGTGCCAGCAGTTCCCGGCGGGACTTCAAAAACATTCAGTACTTC.

The V call is TRBV10-3, the J call TRBJ2-7, with 7 bases lining up with TRBD1. The CDR3 has 12 amino acids. Trimming took 8 bases from V and 4 from J; bases not matched to a gene: 5. The V gene's germline CDR1 is ENHRY and CDR2 SYGVKD. Here the CDR3 reads CAIGTDSYEQYF. CDR3 in DNA: TGTGCCATCGGGACAGATTCTTACGAGCAGTACTTC.

The chain has TRBV7-9 and TRBJ2-7; 7 bases fit TRBD1. V dropped 4 bases and J dropped 7; count of bases not matched to a gene: 4. CDR3 length: 12 amino acids. Germline V gives CDR1 SEHNR, CDR2 FQNEAQ (reference sequence). CDR3 in DNA: TGTGCCAGCAGCTCCGGGACAGTGGAGCAGTACTTC. Amino acids: CASSSGTVEQYF.

The V call is TRBV3-1 (or the pseudogene TRBV3-2), the J call TRBJ2-3; 13 nucleotides match TRBD2. The CDR3 is 17 amino acids. Losses at the gene ends were 1 base for V and 6 bases for J; bases not matched to a gene: 7. CDR1 and CDR2 from the germline V gene are LGHDT and YNNKEL (reference sequence). The CDR3 bases are TGTGCCAGCAGCCAAGGTGGACTAGCGGGAGTACGGGATACGCAGTATTTT. Translating it yields CASSQGGLAGVRDTQYF.

This clone was found once. The V call is TRBV9, the J call TRBJ1-2, with 7 bases aligning to TRBD1. V lost 0 bases, J lost 8 bases, and 10 bases stayed unmatched. The CDR3 covers 15 residues. Germline V CDR1 and CDR2: SGDLS, YYNGEE. This CDR3 reads CASSVDPTGLGGYTF. Here the CDR3 DNA reads TGTGCCAGCAGCGTAGACCCGACAGGGCTGGGGGGCTACACCTTC. The full variable domain, completed using reference TRBV9 and TRBJ1-2, is DSGVTQTPKHLITATGQRVTLRCSPRSGDLSVYWYQQSLDQGLQFLIQYYNGEERAKGNILERFSAQQFPDLHSELNLSSLELGDSALYFCASSVDPTGLGGYTFGSGTRLTVV.

The chain couples TRBV6-2 or TRBV6-3 to TRBJ1-1; a possible D gene is TRBD1 (6 bases). Per germline, CDR1 MNHEY and CDR2 SVGEGT. This CDR3 has 13 amino acids. V gave up 4 bases and J gave up 4 bases, with 10 bases separating them. CDR3 DNA: TGTGCCAGCAGTTGGGGAGGGGGCACTGAAGCTTTCTTT. Protein sequence: CASSWGGGTEAFF.

The V call is TRBV6-2 or TRBV6-3, the J call TRBJ2-7, with D perhaps matching TRBD1 (6 bases). There are 16 residues in the CDR3. Between the trimmed V and J ends, which lost 6 bases and 7 bases, there was a span of 25 bases. Germline V gene sequence: CDR1 MNHEY, CDR2 SVGEGT. The CDR3 DNA reads as TGTGCCAGCAGCCCTTTACGTCACAGGGCGTCAGTTGAGCAGTACTTC. Translation gives CASSPLRHRASVEQYF.

V is TRBV2 and J is TRBJ1-2, with 10 bases lining up with TRBD1. Per the germline V gene, CDR1 is SNHLY and CDR2 is FYNNEI. The trim removed 8 bases at V and 4 bases at J, leaving 4 bases unmatched. The CDR3 contains 13 residues. The CDR3 loop is CASGTGAIYGYTF. CDR3 nucleotides: TGTGCCAGCGGGACAGGGGCGATCTATGGCTACACCTTC.

The gene calls are TRBV28 and TRBJ2-2; D is uncertain. This CDR3 comprises 13 residues. The V end was cut by 5 bases, the J end by 6 bases, with 10 bases between. The germline gives CDR1 MDHEN, CDR2 SYDVKM. The CDR3, as DNA: TGTGCCAGCAGTACCCGGTTGTCCGGGGAGCTGTTTTTT. It encodes CASSTRLSGELFF.